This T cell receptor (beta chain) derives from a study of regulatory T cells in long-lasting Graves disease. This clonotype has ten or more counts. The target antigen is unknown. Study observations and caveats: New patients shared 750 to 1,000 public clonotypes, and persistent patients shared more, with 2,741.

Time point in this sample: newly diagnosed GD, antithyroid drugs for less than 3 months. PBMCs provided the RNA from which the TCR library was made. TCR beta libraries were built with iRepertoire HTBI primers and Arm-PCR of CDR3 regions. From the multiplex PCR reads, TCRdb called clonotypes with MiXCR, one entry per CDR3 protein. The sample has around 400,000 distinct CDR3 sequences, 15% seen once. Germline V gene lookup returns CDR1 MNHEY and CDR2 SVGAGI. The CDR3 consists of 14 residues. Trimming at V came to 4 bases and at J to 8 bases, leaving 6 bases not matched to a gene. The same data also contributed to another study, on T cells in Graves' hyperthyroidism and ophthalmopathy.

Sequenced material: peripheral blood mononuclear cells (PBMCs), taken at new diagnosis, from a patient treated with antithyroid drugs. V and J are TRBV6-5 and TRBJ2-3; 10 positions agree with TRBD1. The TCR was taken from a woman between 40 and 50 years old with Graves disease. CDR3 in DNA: TGTGCCAGCAGTTCTAGACAGGGGGCAAGTACGCAGTATTTT. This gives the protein CASSSRQGASTQYF.